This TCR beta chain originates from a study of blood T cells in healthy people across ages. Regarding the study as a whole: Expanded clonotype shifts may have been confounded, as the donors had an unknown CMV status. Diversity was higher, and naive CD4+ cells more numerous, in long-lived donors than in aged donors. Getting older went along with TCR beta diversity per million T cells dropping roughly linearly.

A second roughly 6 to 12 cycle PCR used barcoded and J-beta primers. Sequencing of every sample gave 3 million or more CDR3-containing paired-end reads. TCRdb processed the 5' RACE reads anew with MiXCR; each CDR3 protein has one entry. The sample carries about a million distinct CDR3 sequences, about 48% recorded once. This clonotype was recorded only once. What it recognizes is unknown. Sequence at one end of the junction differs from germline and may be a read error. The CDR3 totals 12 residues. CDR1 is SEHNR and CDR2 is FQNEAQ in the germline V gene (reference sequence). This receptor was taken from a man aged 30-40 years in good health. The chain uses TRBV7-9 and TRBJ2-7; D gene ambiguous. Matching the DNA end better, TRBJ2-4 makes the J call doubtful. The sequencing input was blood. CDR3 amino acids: CAGSDDQNIQYF. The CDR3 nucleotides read TGTGCCGGCAGCGACGACCAAAACATTCAGTACTTC.